This record looks at one TCR beta chain sequence and its context. The antigen is undetermined. The CDR3 has 15 amino acids. V lost 7 bases, J lost 0 bases, and 15 bases lay in between. Germline CDR1 LNHDA, CDR2 SQIVND (reference sequence). The data belong to a study of T cells in localized non-small cell lung cancer. Whole-study findings and limits: Higher adjacent-lung clonality was associated with shorter survival. Since sequencing was restricted to only one region of the tumor, intratumor heterogeneity remains a possibility. Measurement of T cell clonality placed uninvolved adjacent lung highest, above the level in tumor. Adjacent lung held a median roughly 60 of the top 100 tumor clones.

Repertoires were generated with immunoSEQ multiplex PCR, while TCRdb's copy carries only in-frame clones and drops some. The sample carries 90,000 to 95,000 clones, roughly 93% recorded once. The specimen comprised PBMCs, sampled before any cancer treatment. The TCR comes from a woman between 35 and 75 years old with stage II squamous cell lung carcinoma. The rearrangement joins TRBV19 to TRBJ1-2; D is perhaps TRBD1 (5 bases). The CDR3 bases are TGTGCCAGTAATCCGGGACCACAAGCTAACTATGGCTACACCTTC. This encodes CASNPGPQANYGYTF.